Shown below are 5 T cell receptor beta chains from a single sample sequenced in a study of response to subunit inactivated influenza vaccine. MiXCR was run by TCRdb on the RT-PCR reads, yielding one entry per CDR3 protein. The sample includes around 850,000 distinct CDR3 sequences, approximately 18% of them seen just once. The sample was PBMCs from blood, taken 4 to 6 days after vaccination. These receptors were obtained from a man in his fifties who received an inactivated influenza vaccine.

The V and J genes are TRBV10-3 and TRBJ2-1; TRBD1 aligns across 7 bases. Germline CDR1 reads ENHRY; CDR2 reads SYGVKD. V shed 3 bases, J shed 9 bases, and the junction held 5 bases outside the gene matches. The CDR3 has 13 residues. CDR3 protein: CAISEGTEVEQFF. In DNA form, the CDR3 reads TGTGCCATCAGTGAAGGGACAGAAGTTGAGCAGTTCTTC.

The rearrangement uses TRBV24-1 and TRBJ2-5, with D perhaps matching TRBD1 or TRBD2 (5 bases each). V lost 5 bases, J lost 1 base, and 13 bases lay in between. Germline CDR1 reads KGHDR; CDR2 reads SFDVKD. The CDR3 runs to 15 residues. The DNA of the CDR3 is TGTGCCACCAGTGCCGCAGGGACCTCCCAAGAGACCCAGTACTTC. This translates into CATSAAGTSQETQYF.

This clonotype was counted only a few times. This sequence joins TRBV10-3 and TRBJ2-4; D gene uncertain. The V gene's germline CDR1 is ENHRY and CDR2 SYGVKD. The length of the CDR3 is 12 residues. V was shortened by 3 bases and J by 8 bases, with 8 bases between the two germline ends. CDR3 protein: CAISDSTDIQYF. The CDR3 DNA reads TGTGCCATCAGTGACAGTACGGACATTCAGTACTTC.

As to this clonotype: With a much larger clone just one base away, this may be a read error. This chain connects TRBV12-3 or TRBV12-4 to TRBJ2-2; no firm D call. The CDR3 is 13 residues long. CDR3 in amino acids: CTSSLGRSGELFF. The CDR3, as DNA: TGTACCAGCAGTTTAGGACGGTCCGGGGAGCTGTTTTTT.

This clonotype was detected only a few times. The rearrangement uses TRBV7-2 and TRBJ2-7, with a tentative D call TRBD1 (8 bases). V was cut by 2 bases and J by 2 bases, with 13 bases left in between. This CDR3 is 15 amino acids long. Germline V gene data show CDR1 as SGHTA and CDR2 as FQGNSA. CDR3: CASSLTGGDPYEQYF. Written as DNA, the CDR3 is TGTGCCAGCAGCTTAACAGGGGGGGATCCCTACGAGCAGTACTTC.